The sample holds a few counts of the clone carrying this T cell receptor beta chain. Its antigen remains unidentified. The use of a sample-barcoded 5' primer and a J-beta primer mix characterized a second PCR of about 7 to 12 cycles. In TCRdb, the 5' RACE reads were re-called with MiXCR into one record per CDR3 protein. Of more than 800,000 distinct CDR3 sequences in the sample, 45% are singletons; the top ten hold 18%. The CDR3 has 15 residues. The germline V and J ends were trimmed by 6 bases and 1 base, with 14 bases remaining between them. From germline, CDR1 is MNHEY and CDR2 SMNVEV (reference sequence). The data were obtained in a study of blood T cells in healthy people across ages. The study's findings and limits: Donor CMV status was unknown, possibly confounding expanded clonotype changes. Strongly correlated with naive T cell percentage was TCR beta diversity. Both naive CD4+ cell counts and diversity were greater in long-lived donors than in aged donors.

Caucasian, healthy and from Russia, the donors were aged between about 6 and 90. This TCR was sampled from a woman aged 55-69 years in good health. The J gene is TRBJ2-3, the V gene TRBV27; TRBD2 is a possible D gene (6 bases). Input material: blood. In DNA, the CDR3 is TGTGCCAGCAGCTCGCATAGCGGACGCACAGATACGCAGTATTTT. It translates to CASSSHSGRTDTQYF.